These 13 T cell receptor beta chains were all obtained from the same sample, sequenced in a study of T cell responses to AZD1222 COVID-19 vaccine. Generated by immunoSEQ multiplex PCR, the TCRdb table keeps only in-frame clones and is missing some. The table shows some 140,000 clones, with around 90% occurring only once. The sequenced sample was peripheral blood, obtained on day 0 of AZD1222 vaccination. These receptors all stem from an adult in good health.

This rearrangement joins TRBV6-2 or TRBV6-3 to TRBJ1-4; D gene ambiguous. The CDR3 contains 13 residues. Germline V gene data show CDR1 as MNHEY and CDR2 as SVGEGT. V was clipped by 2 bases and J by 5 bases, with 6 bases between them. In nucleotides, the CDR3 is TGTGCCAGCAGTTACCGGGCGAATGAAAAACTGTTTTTT. This sequence encodes CASSYRANEKLFF.

V gene TRBV5-1 combines with J gene TRBJ2-3; 11 positions match TRBD1. CDR1 is SGHRS and CDR2 is YFSETQ in the germline V gene. Trimming at V came to 6 bases and at J to 4 bases, leaving 7 bases not matched to a gene. CDR3 size: 15 residues. CDR3 loop: CASTGQGASSDTQYF. The CDR3 DNA reads TGCGCCAGCACCGGACAGGGGGCTTCTTCAGATACGCAGTATTTT.

The genes are TRBV6-2 or TRBV6-3 and TRBJ2-5; tentative D call: TRBD1 (6 bases). From germline, CDR1 is MNHEY and CDR2 SVGEGT. The CDR3 is 17 amino acids. V lost 4 bases to trimming and J lost 0 bases, with 18 bases between them. The CDR3 DNA is TGTGCCAGCAGTTCCTCCGACAGGTTACTAAACCAAGAGACCCAGTACTTC. It translates to CASSSSDRLLNQETQYF.

This clone was seen a handful of times. The CDR3: CASSGIGTATGELFF. For the CDR3, the DNA is TGTGCCAGCAGTGGCATAGGGACAGCAACCGGGGAGCTGTTTTTT. The chain links TRBV28 to TRBJ2-2; 7 bases line up with TRBD1. The CDR3 is made up of 15 amino acids. Germline V lookup: CDR1 MDHEN, CDR2 SYDVKM. The V and J ends lost 5 bases and 5 bases, in that order; junction bases with no gene match: 8.

The chain carries TRBV29-1 and TRBJ1-2, with D perhaps matching TRBD1 (5 bases). The CDR3 length is 16 residues. V was cut by 3 bases and J by 2 bases, with 19 bases left in between. Germline values: CDR1 SQVTM, CDR2 ANQGSEA. CDR3 coding DNA: TGCAGCGTTGAGGGCCTAGGCGACAGACCCAACTATGGCTACACCTTC. Translated, it gives CSVEGLGDRPNYGYTF.

The genes are TRBV7-8 and TRBJ2-7; perhaps TRBD2 as D (6 bases). This CDR3 is 16 amino acids long. Germline V gene data show CDR1 as SGHVS and CDR2 as FQNEAQ. Trimming removed 5 bases at V and 4 bases at J, with 21 bases between. The CDR3 reads CASSLLATVSVYEQYF. In nucleotides, the CDR3 is TGTGCCAGCAGCCTCCTAGCGACAGTTTCGGTTTACGAGCAGTACTTC.

The J gene is TRBJ2-2, the V gene TRBV19, with 9 bases aligning to TRBD2. The CDR3 is 14 residues long. Trimming at V came to 3 bases and at J to 6 bases, leaving 2 bases not matched to a gene. Germline V lookup: CDR1 LNHDA, CDR2 SQIVND (reference sequence). The CDR3 loop reads CASSISSGAGELFF. The CDR3, as DNA: TGTGCCAGTAGTATCTCTAGCGGGGCCGGGGAGCTGTTTTTT.

This clone was detected a few times. The chain combines TRBV6-5 with TRBJ2-3; 7 bases are shared with TRBD1. The CDR3 loop spans 15 amino acids. After removal of 10 bases from V and 3 bases from J, the junction contained 13 bases not matched to a gene. Germline-derived CDR1 and CDR2 are MNHEY and SVGAGI. CDR3 DNA: TGTGCCACGGACCCCACAGGGGATTTGACAGATACGCAGTATTTT. Protein: CATDPTGDLTDTQYF.

The chain employs TRBV19 and TRBJ1-2; 7 bases agree with TRBD1. V lost 7 bases, J lost 4 bases, and 12 bases stayed unmatched. This CDR3 has 15 residues. CDR1 and CDR2 from the germline V gene are LNHDA and SQIVND (reference sequence). CDR3 sequence (DNA): TGTGCCAGTACCGGAGGGGGCCAGCAGGTCTATGGCTACACCTTC. Protein sequence: CASTGGGQQVYGYTF.

The CDR3 sequence: CASRVGILNTEAFF. The CDR3 DNA sequence: TGTGCCAGCAGAGTAGGAATCCTGAACACTGAAGCTTTCTTT. The rearrangement joins TRBV6-5 to TRBJ1-1; D gene uncertain. Trimming pared 6 bases from V and 0 bases from J, leaving 11 bases between. The CDR3 consists of 14 residues. CDR1 is MNHEY, CDR2 SVGAGI, per germline.

This chain uses TRBV5-1 with TRBJ2-1, with D perhaps assigned TRBD1 or TRBD2 (5 bases each). The CDR3 length is 13 residues. Germline V gene lookup returns CDR1 SGHRS and CDR2 YFSETQ. Deletions cut 7 bases from V and 4 bases from J, with 12 bases between. CDR3 in DNA: TGCGCCAGCGGGGGAGTTGAATACAATGAGCAGTTCTTC. Translated: CASGGVEYNEQFF.

The genes are TRBV7-8 and TRBJ2-1, with TRBD2 identical over 14 bases. CDR1 and CDR2 (germline): SGHVS, FQNEAQ. The CDR3 totals 21 residues. The trim removed 0 bases at V and 1 base at J, leaving 11 bases unmatched. The CDR3 loop reads CASSLASTSGRADSSYNEQFF. CDR3 bases: TGTGCCAGCAGCTTAGCGTCGACTAGCGGGAGGGCCGATAGTTCCTACAATGAGCAGTTCTTC.

This CDR3 reads CAISRDRVIDGYTF. DNA of the CDR3: TGTGCCATCAGCCGGGACAGGGTTATTGATGGCTACACCTTC. The rearrangement joins TRBV10-3 to TRBJ1-2; 9 bases are a match to TRBD1. V lost 6 bases to trimming and J lost 6 bases; unmatched junction nucleotides: 8. The CDR3 sequence is 14 residues long. CDR1 is ENHRY and CDR2 is SYGVKD in the germline V gene.